This TCR beta chain was recorded in a study of tumor-infiltrating lymphocytes in primary liver carcinoma. Whole-study context: Productive TCRbeta reads per sample were roughly 3.5 to 7.13 million, not differing by tissue.

A primer matching the constant region was used to make TCR beta cDNA from approximately 0.45 ug of total RNA. A slightly modified ARM-PCR protocol with three nested multiplex PCR rounds produced these TCR beta libraries. The first two PCR rounds, approximately 10 cycles each, used TRBV1-TRBV30 forward primers and a C-beta reverse primer. MiXCR was run by TCRdb on the multiplex PCR reads, yielding one entry per CDR3 protein. The sample consists of 310,000 or so distinct CDR3 sequences, around three fifths of them appearing once. V was shortened by 8 bases and J by 1 base, with 13 bases between the two germline ends. The germline gives CDR1 MNHEY, CDR2 SVGAGI. The CDR3 contains 14 residues. Blood RNA originated from unsorted whole blood, with germline DNA additionally extracted.

The material sequenced was peripheral blood. The chain couples TRBV6-5 to TRBJ2-3; D is undetermined. The sequence was collected from a young woman with primary liver carcinoma and hepatitis B virus infection. The CDR3 is CASAIVSGTDTQYF. The CDR3 nucleotides are TGTGCCAGCGCAATAGTCTCCGGCACAGATACGCAGTATTTT.